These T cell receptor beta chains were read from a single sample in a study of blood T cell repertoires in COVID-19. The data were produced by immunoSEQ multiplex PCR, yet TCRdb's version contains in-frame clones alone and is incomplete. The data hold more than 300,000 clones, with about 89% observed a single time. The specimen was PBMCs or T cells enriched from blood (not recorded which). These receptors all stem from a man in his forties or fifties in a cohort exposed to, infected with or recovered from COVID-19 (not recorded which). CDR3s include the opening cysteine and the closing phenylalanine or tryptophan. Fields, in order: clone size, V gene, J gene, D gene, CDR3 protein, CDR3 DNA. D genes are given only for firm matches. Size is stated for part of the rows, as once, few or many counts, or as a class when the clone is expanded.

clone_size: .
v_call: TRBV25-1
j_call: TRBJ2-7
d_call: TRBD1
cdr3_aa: CASSRGTGSSYEQYF
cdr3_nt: TGTGCCAGCAGCCGGGGGACAGGGAGCTCCTACGAGCAGTACTTC

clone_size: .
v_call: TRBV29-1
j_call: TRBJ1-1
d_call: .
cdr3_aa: CSVGANTEAFF
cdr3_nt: TGCAGCGTTGGGGCTAACACTGAAGCTTTCTTT

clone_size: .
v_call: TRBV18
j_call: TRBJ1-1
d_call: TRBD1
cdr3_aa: CATTDRGNTEAFF
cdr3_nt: TGTGCCACTACGGACAGGGGTAACACTGAAGCTTTCTTT

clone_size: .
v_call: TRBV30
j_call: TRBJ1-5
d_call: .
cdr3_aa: CAWRQDGNQPQHF
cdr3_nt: TGTGCCTGGAGGCAGGATGGCAATCAGCCCCAGCATTTT

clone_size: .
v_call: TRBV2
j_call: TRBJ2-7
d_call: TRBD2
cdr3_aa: CASSEIQGLGYEQYF
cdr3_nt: TGTGCCAGCAGTGAAATCCAGGGACTAGGTTACGAGCAGTACTTC

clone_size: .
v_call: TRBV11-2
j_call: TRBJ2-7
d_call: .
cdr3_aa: CASSLAQTYEQYF
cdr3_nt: TGTGCCAGCAGCTTAGCACAGACCTACGAGCAGTACTTC

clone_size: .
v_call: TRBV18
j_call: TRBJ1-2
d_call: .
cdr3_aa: CASSRDTSFFYGYTF
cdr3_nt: TGTGCCAGCTCACGGGACACCTCCTTTTTCTATGGCTACACCTTC

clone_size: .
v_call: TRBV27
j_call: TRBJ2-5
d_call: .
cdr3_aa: CASRATGETQYF
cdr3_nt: TGTGCCAGCAGGGCGACTGGGGAGACCCAGTACTTC

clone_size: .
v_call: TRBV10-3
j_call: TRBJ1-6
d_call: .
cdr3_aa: CAISGGGYNSPLHF
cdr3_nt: TGTGCCATCAGCGGGGGAGGGTATAATTCACCCCTCCACTTT

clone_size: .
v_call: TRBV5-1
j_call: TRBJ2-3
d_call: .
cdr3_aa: CASSLIGSISDTQYF
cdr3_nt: TGCGCCAGCAGCTTGATCGGGAGTATATCAGATACGCAGTATTTT

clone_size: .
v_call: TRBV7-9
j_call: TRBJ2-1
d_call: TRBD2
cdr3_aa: CASGSGRATNNEQFF
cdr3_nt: TGTGCCAGCGGTAGCGGGAGGGCCACGAACAATGAGCAGTTCTTC

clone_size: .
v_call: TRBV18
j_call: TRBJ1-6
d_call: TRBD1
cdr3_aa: CASYRGPNSPLHF
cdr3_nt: TGTGCCAGCTACAGGGGGCCGAATTCACCCCTCCACTTT

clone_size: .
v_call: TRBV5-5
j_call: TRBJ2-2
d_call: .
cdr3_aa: CASSGRSGDGELFF
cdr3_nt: TGTGCCAGCAGCGGGCGCAGCGGAGACGGGGAGCTGTTTTTT

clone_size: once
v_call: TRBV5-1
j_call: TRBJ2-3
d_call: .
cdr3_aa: CASSYLEDTQYF
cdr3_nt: TGCGCCAGCAGCTACCTAGAGGATACGCAGTATTTT

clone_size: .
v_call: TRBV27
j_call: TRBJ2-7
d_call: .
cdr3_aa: CASRKQGRSYEQYF
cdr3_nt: TGTGCCAGCCGGAAACAGGGCAGGTCCTACGAGCAGTACTTC

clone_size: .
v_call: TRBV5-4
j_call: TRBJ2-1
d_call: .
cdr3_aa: CASSRVSYNEQFF
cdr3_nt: TGTGCCAGCAGCCGGGTATCCTACAATGAGCAGTTCTTC

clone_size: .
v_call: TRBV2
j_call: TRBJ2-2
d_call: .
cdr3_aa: CASSESGVSTGELFF
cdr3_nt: TGTGCCAGCAGTGAATCGGGAGTTAGCACCGGGGAGCTGTTTTTT

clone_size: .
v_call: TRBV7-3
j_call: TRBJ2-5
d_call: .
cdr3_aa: CASSLRVKETQYF
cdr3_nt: TGTGCCAGCAGCTTACGAGTTAAAGAGACCCAGTACTTC

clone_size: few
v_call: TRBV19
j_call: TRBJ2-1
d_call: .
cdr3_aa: CASSWWEDSNEQFF
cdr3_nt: TGTGCCAGTAGTTGGTGGGAGGACTCCAATGAGCAGTTCTTC

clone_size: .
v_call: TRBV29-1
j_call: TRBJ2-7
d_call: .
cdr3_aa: CSVVGQGPYEQYF
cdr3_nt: TGCAGCGTTGTTGGCCAGGGGCCCTACGAGCAGTACTTC